The source of this T cell receptor (beta chain) is a study of Graves' ophthalmopathy and Graves' hyperthyroidism. Findings and limits, study-wide: Both a roughly 66% sensitivity and a 72.22% specificity characterized the model's predictions of ophthalmopathy progression.

Amplified material comprised TCR beta CDR3 regions derived from RNA transcripts. Second-round multiplex PCR came after a first-round RT-PCR that employed HTBI primers. TCRdb re-called the multiplex PCR reads with MiXCR, one entry per CDR3 protein. The profile covers about 660,000 distinct CDR3 sequences, with approximately 39% appearing a single time and over 2.5% taken by the ten largest. Remarks on this clonotype: Its antigen remains unidentified. Because it lacks the conserved phenylalanine or tryptophan at the end, this CDR3 is likely a read error. The limits of the CDR3 on the DNA are not certain, so only TCRdb's listed CDR3 is given.

CDR1 MNHEY and CDR2 SVGAGI come from the germline V gene. Counting both end residues, the CDR3 totals 11 amino acids. Clinical symptoms, serum thyroxine, TRAb, thyroid ultrasound and orbital computed tomography were relied on for diagnosis. This sequence originates from an adult man with Graves' ophthalmopathy. The source material was peripheral blood. The chain recombines TRBV6-5 with TRBJ2-2. This chain's CDR3 is CASSYGRGASL.